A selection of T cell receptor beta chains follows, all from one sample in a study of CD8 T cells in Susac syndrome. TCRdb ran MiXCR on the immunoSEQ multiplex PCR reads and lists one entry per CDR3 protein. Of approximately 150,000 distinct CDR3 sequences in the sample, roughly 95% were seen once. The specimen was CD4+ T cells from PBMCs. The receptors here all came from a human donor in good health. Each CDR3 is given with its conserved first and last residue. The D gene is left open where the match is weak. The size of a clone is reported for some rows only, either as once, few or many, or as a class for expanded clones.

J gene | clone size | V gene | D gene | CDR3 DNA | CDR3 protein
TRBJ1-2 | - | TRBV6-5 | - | TGTGCCAGCAGTTACTACTCGGGTGGTGGCTATGGCTACACCTTC | CASSYYSGGGYGYTF
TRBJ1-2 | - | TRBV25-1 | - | TGTGCCAGCAGTGATGTGTACTATGGCTACACCTTC | CASSDVYYGYTF
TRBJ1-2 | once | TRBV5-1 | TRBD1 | TGCGCCAGCAGCTTGGCAGGACAGGGCTCTGGCTACACCTTC | CASSLAGQGSGYTF
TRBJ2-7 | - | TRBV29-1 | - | TGCAGCGTTGTAGGCAGGGACTACGAGCAGTACTTC | CSVVGRDYEQYF
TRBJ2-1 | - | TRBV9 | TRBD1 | TGTGCCAGCGGATCCATAGACAGGGGGCATGAGCAGTTCTTC | CASGSIDRGHEQFF
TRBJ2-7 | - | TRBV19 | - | TGTGCCAGTAGTAGGGCAGGTGCCGCCTACGAGCAGTACTTC | CASSRAGAAYEQYF
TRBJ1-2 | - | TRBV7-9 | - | TGTGCCAGCAGCTTCGACAGAAACTATGGCTACACCTTC | CASSFDRNYGYTF
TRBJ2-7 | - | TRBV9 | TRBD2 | TGTGCCAGCAGTCGGGGGGGCTACGAGCAGTACTTC | CASSRGGYEQYF
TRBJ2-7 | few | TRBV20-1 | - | TGCAGTGCTCTCGGACTCAACCCCTACGAGCAGTACTTC | CSALGLNPYEQYF
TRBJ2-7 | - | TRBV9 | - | TGTGCCAGCAGCCCCCAAGTGGGTTTCTACGAGCAGTACTTC | CASSPQVGFYEQYF
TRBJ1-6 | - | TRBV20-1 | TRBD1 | TGCAGTGCTAGAGCTCCAGGACAGGGGTGGAATTCACCCCTCCACTTT | CSARAPGQGWNSPLHF
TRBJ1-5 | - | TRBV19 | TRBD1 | TGTGCCAGTAGGCAAACCGGGACAGCAGATCAGCCCCAGCATTTT | CASRQTGTADQPQHF
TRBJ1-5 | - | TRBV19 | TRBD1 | TGTGCCAGTAGACGCCTGGGGACAGGAAATCAGCCCCAGCATTTT | CASRRLGTGNQPQHF
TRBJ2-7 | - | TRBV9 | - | TGTGCCAGCAGCGTATACAGGGACGACTACGAGCAGTACTTC | CASSVYRDDYEQYF
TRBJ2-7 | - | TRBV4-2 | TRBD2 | TGTGCCAGCAGCCAATTAAAGGGTAGCGGGGGACTAGGAGGTTCCTACGAGCAGTACTTC | CASSQLKGSGGLGGSYEQYF
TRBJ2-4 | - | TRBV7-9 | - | TGTGCCAGCAGTCCCCCGGCCAAAAACATTCAGTACTTC | CASSPPAKNIQYF
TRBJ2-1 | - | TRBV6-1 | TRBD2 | TGTGCCAGCAGTCCGGAACTAGCGGGGAATAATGAGCAGTTCTTC | CASSPELAGNNEQFF
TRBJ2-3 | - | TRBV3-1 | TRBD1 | TGTGCCAGCAGCGACAGGGCGGCAGATACGCAGTATTTT | CASSDRAADTQYF
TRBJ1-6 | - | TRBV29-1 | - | TGCAGCGTTGCGTCCGCGTTTAATTCACCCCTCCACTTT | CSVASAFNSPLHF
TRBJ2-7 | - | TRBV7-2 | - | TGTGCCAGCAGCCCCGGGCTAGCGACCTCCTACGAGCAGTACTTC | CASSPGLATSYEQYF
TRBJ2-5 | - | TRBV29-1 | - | TGCAGCGTCTCCAACTCCTCGCAGACCCAGTACTTC | CSVSNSSQTQYF
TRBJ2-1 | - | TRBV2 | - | TGTGCCAGCAGTTTATTTATGACGGGGAATGAGCAGTTCTTC | CASSLFMTGNEQFF
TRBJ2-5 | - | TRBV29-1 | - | TGCAGCTTTGAAGATTTGACTGGATCTGGGACCCAGTACTTC | CSFEDLTGSGTQYF
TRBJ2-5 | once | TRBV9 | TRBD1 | TGTGCCAGCACCACGACAGGGGCCAATGGAGAGACCCAGTACTTC | CASTTTGANGETQYF
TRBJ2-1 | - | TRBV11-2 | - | TGTGCCAGCAGCTTAGTGGTAGCATCCCACGAGCAGTTCTTC | CASSLVVASHEQFF
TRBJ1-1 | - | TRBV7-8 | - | TGTGCCAGCAGCTTTATAGGCACTGAAGCTTTCTTT | CASSFIGTEAFF
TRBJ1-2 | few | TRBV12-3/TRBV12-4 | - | TGTGCCAGCAGTTTTAGGCAGGGCGGTGGCTACACCTTC | CASSFRQGGGYTF
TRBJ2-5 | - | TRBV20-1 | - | TGCAGTGCCTACCGGGGAGGAGAGACCCAGTACTTC | CSAYRGGETQYF
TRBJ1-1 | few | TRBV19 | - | TGTGCCAGTTCCCGAGGGGCGAACACTGAAGCTTTCTTT | CASSRGANTEAFF
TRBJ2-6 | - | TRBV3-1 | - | TGTGCCAGCAGCCTTTTCCTCAGGGATTTTGCTACTGGGGCCAACGTCCTGACTTTC | CASSLFLRDFATGANVLTF
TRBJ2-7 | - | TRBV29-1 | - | TGCAGCGTCGGGACAGAGCGGGTCGAGCAGTACTTC | CSVGTERVEQYF
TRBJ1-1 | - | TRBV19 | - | TGTGCCAGTACCTCAACTTCCGAAGGCACTGAAGCTTTCTTT | CASTSTSEGTEAFF
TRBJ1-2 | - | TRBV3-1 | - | TGTGCCAGCAGCCAGACGGAGAATGGCTACACCTTC | CASSQTENGYTF
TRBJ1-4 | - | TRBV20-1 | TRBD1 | TGCAGTGCTAGAAGGCAAGGGGGCCATGAAAAACTGTTTTTT | CSARRQGGHEKLFF
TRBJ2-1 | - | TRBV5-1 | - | TGCGCCAGCAGCTCTGACGGGGGCTCCTACAATGAGCAGTTCTTC | CASSSDGGSYNEQFF
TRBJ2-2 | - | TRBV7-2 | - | TGTGCCAGCAGCCTTCAACAGGTTGGGGGGGAGCTGTTTTTT | CASSLQQVGGELFF